This T cell receptor (beta chain) stems from a study of identical twins. A universal primer site was incorporated via template switching, and the cDNA contained unique molecular identifiers. Each CDR3 protein gets one entry after TCRdb re-called the 5' RACE reads with MiXCR. The sample has over 550,000 distinct CDR3 sequences; just over 7% are singletons. Study results and caveats: Abundant beta clonotypes from cord blood had fewer insertions, unlike memory repertoires, which showed none. The presence of invariant MAIT and iNKT cells could partly confound analyses of zero-insertion sequences.

The CDR3 is made up of 13 amino acids. From germline, CDR1 is SEHNR and CDR2 FQNEAQ (reference sequence). V lost 5 bases to trimming and J lost 8 bases; unmatched junction nucleotides: 7. This clonotype has ten or more counts. Its matching antigen is unknown. This sample also appeared in a second study, on yellow fever vaccine responses in identical twins.

The sample comprised PBMCs. The rearrangement joins TRBV7-9 to TRBJ1-2; 8 nucleotides align to TRBD1. This receptor was taken from a woman between 18 and 29 years old in good health. The CDR3 loop reads CASSRQGIDGYTF. The CDR3 DNA sequence: TGTGCCAGCAGCCGACAGGGGATTGACGGCTACACCTTC.